These T cell receptor beta chains were read from a single sample in a study of blood T cell repertoires in COVID-19. Profiled with immunoSEQ multiplex PCR; TCRdb holds only in-frame clones, not every one. The sample contains fewer than 200,000 clones, about 83% of which appear only once. The sample consisted of peripheral blood. The receptors derive from a woman of 80 years or more with acute or convalescent COVID-19. Both conserved end residues are part of each CDR3. D genes are given only for firm matches. Some rows mark clone size as missing; the rest say once, few, many or name a class of expanded clone.

v_call: TRBV9
d_call: TRBD2
clone_size: -
j_call: TRBJ2-3
cdr3_aa: CASSGASGGKETDTQYF
cdr3_nt: TGTGCCAGCAGCGGCGCTAGCGGGGGGAAAGAAACAGATACGCAGTATTTT

v_call: TRBV4-3
d_call: TRBD1
clone_size: -
j_call: TRBJ1-5
cdr3_aa: CASSQDPGTGNQPQHF
cdr3_nt: TGCGCCAGCAGCCAAGATCCGGGGACAGGCAATCAGCCCCAGCATTTT

v_call: TRBV7-8
d_call: -
clone_size: -
j_call: TRBJ2-3
cdr3_aa: CASSLQRNPPHTQYF
cdr3_nt: TGTGCCAGCAGCTTACAGCGCAATCCCCCACATACGCAGTATTTT

v_call: TRBV10-1
d_call: TRBD1
clone_size: -
j_call: TRBJ2-7
cdr3_aa: CASSDPGDRGPYEQYF
cdr3_nt: TGCGCCAGCAGTGATCCCGGGGACAGGGGCCCCTACGAGCAGTACTTC

v_call: TRBV5-1
d_call: -
clone_size: -
j_call: TRBJ2-5
cdr3_aa: CASSAQPGRGETQYF
cdr3_nt: TGCGCCAGCAGCGCCCAACCCGGTCGAGGAGAGACCCAGTACTTC

v_call: TRBV10-3
d_call: -
clone_size: -
j_call: TRBJ2-7
cdr3_aa: CAISDATQGEQYF
cdr3_nt: TGTGCCATCAGTGACGCCACCCAGGGCGAGCAGTACTTC

v_call: TRBV3-1/TRBV3-2
d_call: TRBD2
clone_size: -
j_call: TRBJ2-7
cdr3_aa: CASSQPTGGREQYF
cdr3_nt: TGTGCCAGCAGCCAACCAACGGGGGGGCGCGAGCAGTACTTC

v_call: TRBV10-3
d_call: -
clone_size: -
j_call: TRBJ2-1
cdr3_aa: CAIRDDSGRDYNEQFF
cdr3_nt: TGTGCCATCAGAGATGACTCGGGGCGGGATTACAATGAGCAGTTCTTC

v_call: TRBV4-3
d_call: TRBD1
clone_size: -
j_call: TRBJ1-2
cdr3_aa: CASSQLMRQGVWGYTF
cdr3_nt: TGCGCCAGCAGCCAATTGATGCGACAGGGGGTTTGGGGCTACACCTTC

v_call: TRBV11-1
d_call: TRBD2
clone_size: -
j_call: TRBJ2-1
cdr3_aa: CASSLKIAGHNEQFF
cdr3_nt: TGTGCCAGCAGCTTAAAGATAGCGGGGCACAATGAGCAGTTCTTC

v_call: TRBV7-9
d_call: TRBD1
clone_size: few
j_call: TRBJ1-2
cdr3_aa: CASTFHSVTRDRGYTF
cdr3_nt: TGTGCCAGCACCTTTCATAGCGTCACCCGGGACAGGGGCTACACCTTC

v_call: TRBV29-1
d_call: -
clone_size: -
j_call: TRBJ1-4
cdr3_aa: CSARTLDEKLFF
cdr3_nt: TGCAGCGCGAGGACACTTGATGAAAAACTGTTTTTT

v_call: TRBV30
d_call: TRBD2
clone_size: once
j_call: TRBJ2-1
cdr3_aa: CAWRPGLAVLNEQFF
cdr3_nt: TGTGCCTGGAGACCGGGACTAGCGGTGTTGAATGAGCAGTTCTTC

v_call: TRBV28
d_call: TRBD2
clone_size: -
j_call: TRBJ2-5
cdr3_aa: CASSLSILAGDSQETQYF
cdr3_nt: TGTGCCAGCAGTTTAAGTATACTAGCGGGAGACTCCCAAGAGACCCAGTACTTC

v_call: TRBV7-2
d_call: TRBD1
clone_size: many
j_call: TRBJ2-1
cdr3_aa: CASSPAGGAYNEQFF
cdr3_nt: TGTGCCAGCAGCCCAGCAGGGGGCGCGTACAATGAGCAGTTCTTC